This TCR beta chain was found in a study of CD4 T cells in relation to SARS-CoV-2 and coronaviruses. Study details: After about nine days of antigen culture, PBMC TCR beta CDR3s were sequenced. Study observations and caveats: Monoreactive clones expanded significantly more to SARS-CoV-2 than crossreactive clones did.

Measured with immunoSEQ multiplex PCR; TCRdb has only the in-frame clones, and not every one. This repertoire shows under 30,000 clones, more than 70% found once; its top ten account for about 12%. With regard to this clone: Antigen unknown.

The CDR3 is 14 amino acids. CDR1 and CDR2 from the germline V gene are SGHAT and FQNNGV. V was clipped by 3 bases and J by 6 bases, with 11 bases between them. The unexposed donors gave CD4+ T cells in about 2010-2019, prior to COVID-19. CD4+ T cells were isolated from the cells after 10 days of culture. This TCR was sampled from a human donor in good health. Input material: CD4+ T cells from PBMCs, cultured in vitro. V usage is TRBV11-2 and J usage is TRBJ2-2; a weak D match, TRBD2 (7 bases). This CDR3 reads CASSLGGASGELFF. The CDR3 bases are TGTGCCAGCAGCTTGGGGGGGGCGTCCGGGGAGCTGTTTTTT.